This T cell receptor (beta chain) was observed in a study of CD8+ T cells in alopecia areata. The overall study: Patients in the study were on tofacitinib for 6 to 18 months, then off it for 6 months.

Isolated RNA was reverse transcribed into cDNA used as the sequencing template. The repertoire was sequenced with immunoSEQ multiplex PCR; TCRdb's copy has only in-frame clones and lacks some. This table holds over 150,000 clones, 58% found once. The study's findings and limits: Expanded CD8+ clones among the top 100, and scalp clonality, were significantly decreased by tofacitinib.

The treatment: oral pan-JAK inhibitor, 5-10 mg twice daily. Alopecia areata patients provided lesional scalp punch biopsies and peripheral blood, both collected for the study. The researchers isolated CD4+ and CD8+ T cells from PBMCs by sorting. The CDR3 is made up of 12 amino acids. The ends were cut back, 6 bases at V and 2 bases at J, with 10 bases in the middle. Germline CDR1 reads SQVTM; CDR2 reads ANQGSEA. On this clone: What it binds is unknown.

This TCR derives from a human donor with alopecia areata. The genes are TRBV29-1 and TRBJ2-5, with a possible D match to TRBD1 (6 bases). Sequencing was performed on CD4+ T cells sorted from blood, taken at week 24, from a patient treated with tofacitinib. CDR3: CSVAQGQETQYF. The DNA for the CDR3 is TGCAGCGTCGCACAGGGTCAAGAGACCCAGTACTTC.